One and the same sample provided the 26 T cell receptor beta chains below, sequenced in a study of blood T cell repertoires in COVID-19. The repertoire was sequenced with immunoSEQ multiplex PCR; TCRdb's copy has only in-frame clones and lacks some. The data hold about 500,000 clones, with less than 90% observed a single time. Sequencing was carried out using peripheral blood. These receptor sequences come from a woman aged 45-59 years with COVID-19, enrolled during active disease.

The V gene is TRBV19, the J gene TRBJ2-1; 11 nucleotides align to TRBD2. V dropped 4 bases and J dropped 9; count of bases not matched to a gene: 11. The CDR3 is made up of 16 amino acids. Per the germline V gene, CDR1 is LNHDA and CDR2 is SQIVND (reference sequence). The chain's CDR3 is CASSTLTSGGRSEQFF. The CDR3 DNA reads as TGTGCCAGTAGTACGTTAACTAGCGGGGGTCGTAGTGAGCAGTTCTTC.

The genes are TRBV12-5 and TRBJ1-5, with 8 bases aligning to TRBD1. This CDR3 comprises 15 residues. Germline V gene sequence: CDR1 LGHNT, CDR2 FRNRAP. V lost 4 bases to trimming and J lost 7 bases; unmatched junction nucleotides: 9. CDR3 sequence: CASGSDRGRYQPQHF. The DNA for the CDR3 is TGTGCTAGTGGTTCCGACAGGGGAAGGTACCAGCCCCAGCATTTT.

This sequence joins TRBV28 and TRBJ2-2; 11 nucleotides agree with TRBD1. Germline assignment: CDR1 MDHEN and CDR2 SYDVKM. CDR3 length equals 16 residues. Trimming at V came to 5 bases and at J to 6 bases, leaving 8 bases not matched to a gene. The CDR3 reads CASSPLGQGGAGELFF. The CDR3 nucleotides read TGTGCCAGCAGTCCCCTGGGACAGGGGGGGGCCGGGGAGCTGTTTTTT.

V and J are TRBV7-2 and TRBJ1-4, with 10 bases identical to TRBD1. The ends lost 6 bases at V and 8 bases at J; junction bases unmatched: 9. The germline V gene encodes CDR1 SGHTA and CDR2 FQGNSA. The CDR3 extends over 15 amino acids. The CDR3 sequence: CASSRWGQGNEKLFF. DNA for the CDR3: TGTGCCAGCAGTAGGTGGGGACAGGGGAACGAAAAACTGTTTTTT.

This sequence joins TRBV28 and TRBJ1-2; the D gene is possibly TRBD1 (6 bases). CDR1 is MDHEN, CDR2 SYDVKM, per germline. The germline V and J ends were trimmed by 3 bases and 8 bases, with 16 bases remaining between them. The CDR3 extends over 14 amino acids. Written as DNA, the CDR3 is TGTGCCAGCAGTTTGACAGGTTGGGCACAGGGCTACACCTTC. Encoded protein: CASSLTGWAQGYTF.

The chain carries TRBV4-1 and TRBJ1-3, with D possibly being TRBD1 (5 bases). The CDR3 has 16 amino acids. V lost 0 bases and J lost 6, with 15 bases in between. Germline V gene data show CDR1 as MGHRA and CDR2 as YSYEKL. The CDR3 spells CASSQETIGAQNTIYF. CDR3 in DNA: TGCGCCAGCAGCCAAGAAACGATAGGGGCCCAAAACACCATATATTTT.

The V and J genes are TRBV24-1 and TRBJ2-1, with 10 bases fitting TRBD1. The junction had 5 bases not matched to a gene; V was cut back by 3 bases and J by 4 bases. The CDR3 extends over 16 amino acids. Germline V CDR1 and CDR2: KGHDR, SFDVKD. The CDR3: CATSDAGTGAYNEQFF. The CDR3 DNA reads as TGTGCCACCAGTGATGCCGGGACAGGGGCATACAATGAGCAGTTCTTC.

This chain uses TRBV7-9 with TRBJ2-3, with TRBD2 as a possible D gene (6 bases). Trimming cost V 5 bases and J 5 bases, with 23 bases left between them. CDR3 length equals 17 residues. Germline CDR1 reads SEHNR; CDR2 reads FQNEAQ (reference sequence). The DNA of the CDR3 is TGTGCCAGCAGCCCACCCCGAGCGGGCCCAAGGCAAGATACGCAGTATTTT. Protein sequence: CASSPPRAGPRQDTQYF.

The V call is TRBV6-1, the J call TRBJ2-7, with D perhaps matching TRBD1 (6 bases). This CDR3 region has 14 residues. Trimming removed 2 bases at V and 4 bases at J, with 12 bases between. CDR1 MNHNS and CDR2 SASEGT come from the germline V gene. The CDR3 protein is CASSETNRVYEQYF. The CDR3 coding sequence is TGTGCCAGCAGTGAAACGAACAGGGTATACGAGCAGTACTTC.

The chain is built from TRBV19 and TRBJ1-1; D perhaps matches TRBD1 (6 bases). Germline-derived CDR1 and CDR2 are LNHDA and SQIVND (reference sequence). Trimming stripped 7 bases from V and 8 bases from J, with 17 bases between. CDR3 length equals 13 residues. CDR3 sequence: CASTRQDTWEAFF. CDR3 bases: TGTGCCAGTACCCGACAGGACACCTGGGAAGCTTTCTTT.

The CDR3: CASSRDSRPSSGNTIYF. In DNA form, the CDR3 reads TGTGCCAGCAGCCGGGACAGCCGTCCCTCCTCTGGAAACACCATATATTTT. V usage is TRBV3-1 (or the pseudogene TRBV3-2) and J usage is TRBJ1-3; 7 bases fit TRBD1. CDR3 size: 17 residues. After removal of 4 bases from V and 0 bases from J, the junction contained 9 bases not matched to a gene. CDR1 and CDR2 from the germline V gene are LGHDT and YNNKEL (reference sequence).

V usage is TRBV9 and J usage is TRBJ2-5; D perhaps matches TRBD1 (5 bases). The CDR3 contains 14 residues. The V and J ends lost 0 bases and 2 bases respectively, with 8 bases between them. Germline assignment: CDR1 SGDLS and CDR2 YYNGEE. The CDR3 DNA is TGTGCCAGCAGCGTAGAAGCAGGGCAAGAGACCCAGTACTTC. Its protein product is CASSVEAGQETQYF.

The CDR3 here is CASSLDRGEGGANVLTF. In DNA form, the CDR3 reads TGTGCCAGCAGCTTAGATCGGGGGGAAGGTGGGGCCAACGTCCTGACTTTC. This sequence joins TRBV11-3 and TRBJ2-6, with 7 bases lining up with TRBD2. Looked up from germline, CDR1 is SGHNT and CDR2 is YENEEA. With 0 bases clipped from V and 3 bases from J, the junction kept 5 bases outside the gene matches. This CDR3 has 17 amino acids.

The CDR3 is CSVGLRDRGGYTF. CDR3 DNA sequence: TGCAGCGTGGGGCTTCGGGACAGGGGTGGCTACACCTTC. The rearrangement joins TRBV29-1 to TRBJ1-2; TRBD1 matches at 10 bases. Germline V lookup: CDR1 SQVTM, CDR2 ANQGSEA. The CDR3 extends over 13 amino acids. V lost 6 bases and J lost 7; bases outside the gene matches: 8.

The chain links TRBV7-8 to TRBJ1-2; TRBD1 is a possible D gene (5 bases). Germline V lookup: CDR1 SGHVS, CDR2 FQNEAQ. The CDR3 extends over 13 amino acids. V was cut by 6 bases and J by 7 bases, with 15 bases left in between. In DNA form, the CDR3 reads TGTGCCAGCAGAAGTAGGCGGGGGGGTGGCTACACCTTC. As protein: CASRSRRGGGYTF. The full variable domain, rest sourced from reference TRBV7-8 and TRBJ1-2, is GAGVSQSPRYKVAKRGQDVALRCDPISGHVSLFWYQQALGQGPEFLTYFQNEAQLDKSGLPSDRFFAERPEGSVSTLKIQRTQQEDSAVYLCASRSRRGGGYTFGSGTRLTVV.

The chain carries TRBV2 and TRBJ2-7; 8 nucleotides align to TRBD2. This CDR3 region has 13 residues. Germline CDR1 is SNHLY and CDR2 is FYNNEI. Trimming took 4 bases from V and 7 from J; bases not matched to a gene: 6. CDR3 DNA: TGTGCCAGCAGTGCCGGGGGGGCCCGGGAGCAGTACTTC. This translates into CASSAGGAREQYF.

The CDR3 DNA reads as TGTGCCAGCAGTGCCGCAGACAATCAGCCCCAGCATTTT. It codes for CASSAADNQPQHF. V and J are TRBV25-1 and TRBJ1-5; no definite D call. V gave up 4 bases and J gave up 3 bases, with 7 bases separating them. This CDR3 region has 13 residues. Germline V CDR1 and CDR2: MGHDK, SYGVNS. The full variable domain, its missing parts supplied by reference TRBV25-1 and TRBJ1-5, is EADIYQTPRYLVIGTGKKITLECSQTMGHDKMYWYQQDPGMELHLIHYSYGVNSTEKGDLSSESTVSRIRTEHFPLTLESARPSHTSQYLCASSAADNQPQHFGDGTRLSIL.

The rearrangement links TRBV2 to TRBJ1-2, with D possibly TRBD1 on 5 matching bases. The germline V gene has CDR1 SNHLY and CDR2 FYNNEI. The CDR3 has 12 residues. V lost 7 bases to trimming and J lost 5 bases, with 11 bases between them. The CDR3 DNA sequence: TGTGCCAGCATAGGGGCTGGGTATGGCTACACCTTC. It specifies CASIGAGYGYTF.

The chain uses TRBV25-1 and TRBJ1-4; perhaps TRBD1 as D (5 bases). V was clipped by 3 bases and J by 6 bases, with 20 bases between them. CDR3 length: 17 amino acids. From germline, CDR1 is MGHDK and CDR2 SYGVNS. CDR3: CASSDSGRELFDEKLFF. The CDR3 coding sequence is TGTGCCAGCAGTGACTCGGGCAGGGAACTTTTCGATGAAAAACTGTTTTTT.

The gene calls are TRBV7-3 and TRBJ2-1, with D hard to call. Germline CDR1 reads SGHTA; CDR2 reads FQGTGA. V gave up 3 bases and J gave up 4 bases, with 7 bases separating them. The CDR3 is made up of 13 amino acids. Written as DNA, the CDR3 is TGTGCCAGCAGCTTTAGCCAGTACAATGAGCAGTTCTTC. It encodes CASSFSQYNEQFF.

This chain joins TRBV27 and TRBJ1-6, with a weak D call TRBD1 (6 bases). The CDR3 spans 19 residues. Deletions cut 4 bases from V and 4 bases from J, with 23 bases between. From germline, CDR1 is MNHEY and CDR2 SMNVEV (reference sequence). The CDR3, as DNA: TGTGCCAGCAGTTCCCTCCTATCTACAGGGATTGCTTATAATTCACCCCTCCACTTT. This sequence encodes CASSSLLSTGIAYNSPLHF.

For this clone: Within the sample, other DNA sequences also encode this same CDR3. The V gene is TRBV28, the J gene TRBJ1-1; D is undetermined. The CDR3 is 14 residues long. The germline V gene encodes CDR1 MDHEN and CDR2 SYDVKM. V shed 5 bases and J shed 0 bases, with 10 bases lying between them. The CDR3 sequence is CASSPGGMNTEAFF. Written as DNA, the CDR3 is TGTGCCAGCAGTCCCGGAGGAATGAACACTGAAGCTTTCTTT.

The chain uses TRBV7-3 and TRBJ2-3, with 13 bases identical to TRBD2. The CDR3 has 17 residues. J lost 0 bases, V lost 4 bases, and 4 bases had no gene match. Germline CDR1 is SGHTA and CDR2 is FQGTGA. The CDR3 region is CASSYLLAGGSTDTQYF. The CDR3 DNA reads TGTGCCAGCAGCTACCTACTAGCGGGGGGGAGCACAGATACGCAGTATTTT.

V gene TRBV20-1 combines with J gene TRBJ1-2; D uncertain. Trimming took 3 bases from V and 3 from J, leaving 14 bases between them. Germline-derived CDR1 and CDR2 are DFQATT and SNEGSKA (reference sequence). The CDR3 contains 14 residues. This CDR3 is CSASFTGMDYGYTF. The CDR3 DNA reads as TGCAGTGCTAGTTTTACGGGGATGGACTATGGCTACACCTTC.

This rearrangement joins TRBV5-1 to TRBJ2-3; 13 positions agree with TRBD2. The CDR3 sequence is 17 residues long. The germline V gene encodes CDR1 SGHRS and CDR2 YFSETQ. With V trimmed by 0 bases and J by 2 bases, 3 bases remained unmatched. The CDR3, as DNA: TGCGCCAGCAGCTTGGGGACTAGCGGGGGCCTCACAGATACGCAGTATTTT. It codes for CASSLGTSGGLTDTQYF.

This chain connects TRBV5-1 to TRBJ2-1; a possible D gene is TRBD2 (5 bases). V lost 7 bases, J lost 8 bases, and 22 bases lay in between. CDR3 size: 15 residues. Germline values: CDR1 SGHRS, CDR2 YFSETQ. The CDR3: CASGLSGQPRDEQFF. The DNA of the CDR3 is TGCGCCAGCGGACTCAGTGGGCAACCTAGGGATGAGCAGTTCTTC. Filled out from reference TRBV5-1 and TRBJ2-1, the complete variable domain reads KAGVTQTPRYLIKTRGQQVTLSCSPISGHRSVSWYQQTPGQGLQFLFEYFSETQRNKGNFPGRFSGRQFSNSRSEMNVSTLELGDSALYLCASGLSGQPRDEQFFGPGTRLTVL.